This T cell receptor beta chain was found in a study of blood T cell repertoires in COVID-19. As for the study in general: Collection of acute and convalescent COVID-19 samples took place in the United States, Italy and Spain.

Profiled with immunoSEQ multiplex PCR; TCRdb holds only in-frame clones, not every one. Among approximately 240,000 clones, 84% were seen once, and the ten largest hold 4% to 6%. V was pared by 4 bases and J by 4 bases, with 6 bases of the junction left unmatched. The CDR3 extends over 14 amino acids. Germline V lookup: CDR1 SGHAT, CDR2 FQNNGV. The rearrangement joins TRBV11-2 to TRBJ1-2; 7 bases match TRBD1. This TCR came from a woman aged 60-70 years who had recovered from COVID-19. Sequenced sample: peripheral blood. In DNA, the CDR3 is TGTGCCAGCAGCTACCAGGGGGTCGGCTATGGCTACACCTTC. Amino acid sequence: CASSYQGVGYGYTF.